This passage covers 25 T cell receptor beta chains from one sample sequenced in a study of esophageal squamous cell carcinoma under preoperative chemotherapy. Regarding time point: before preoperative PTX-NDP chemotherapy. Using its own MiXCR run on the PCR reads, TCRdb lists one record per CDR3 protein. This table holds approximately 15,000 distinct CDR3 sequences, 60% found once. This material was acquired from a patient given preoperative chemotherapy. Receptors were obtained from a human donor with esophageal squamous cell carcinoma. The donor label of this sample is uncertain.

This clonotype was picked up a small number of times. Compared with germline, one end of the junction differs, possibly owing to a read error. The chain joins TRBV6-1 to TRBJ2-4, with 9 nucleotides matching TRBD2. The CDR3 totals 14 residues. Germline CDR1 and CDR2: MNHNS and SASEGT. DNA of the CDR3: TGTGCCGGCGCGGGCGGGGGGGCCAAAAATACGCAGTACTTT. This encodes CAGAGGGAKNTQYF.

A word on this clonotype: A junction boundary mismatches the germline segment, possibly from a read error. The rearrangement joins TRBV6-1 to TRBJ2-3; TRBD2 might be the D (7 bases). The J call may be mistaken, given a closer DNA end match to TRBJ2-5. This CDR3 contains 16 residues. Germline V gene data show CDR1 as MNHNS and CDR2 as SASEGT. CDR3 sequence (DNA): TGTGCCAGCAGGGGCAACGGGGGGCGCGAGCAAGATACCCAGTACTTC. It specifies CASRGNGGREQDTQYF.

The gene calls are TRBV6-1 and TRBJ1-5; unclear D gene. Between the trimmed V and J ends, which lost 1 base and 3 bases, there was a span of 10 bases. Germline CDR1 and CDR2: MNHNS and SASEGT. CDR3 size: 15 residues. The CDR3, as DNA: TGTGCCAGCAGTGAAGTGGCAGGCACCAATCAGCCCCAGCATTTT. Translated, it gives CASSEVAGTNQPQHF.

This clonotype is medium-sized (0.01 to 0.1%). Just one base apart from a much larger clone, this may be a read error. The chain uses TRBV6-1 and TRBJ2-1, with D possibly TRBD2 on 7 matching bases. Matching the DNA end better, TRBJ2-7 makes the J call doubtful. The CDR3 extends over 17 amino acids. Germline V gene lookup returns CDR1 MNHNS and CDR2 SASEGT. CDR3 sequence (DNA): TGTGCCAGCAGCGAAGGGGGACTAACTTCCCCCTACAATGAGCAGTACTTC. Translating it yields CASSEGGLTSPYNEQYF.

In the case of this clonotype: Mismatch with germline at one junction end may stem from a read error. J is TRBJ2-4 and V is TRBV6-1, with TRBD2 matching over 8 bases. Germline loops: CDR1 MNHNS, CDR2 SASEGT. CDR3 size: 14 residues. CDR3 region: CAGAGRGAKNTQYF. CDR3 bases: TGTGCCGGCGCGGGGCGGGGGGCCAAAAATACGCAGTATTTC.

As to this clonotype: Germline and junction disagree at one end, which may indicate a read error. The chain couples TRBV6-1 to TRBJ2-4, with D perhaps matching TRBD2 (6 bases). The J call may be incorrect, as the DNA end agrees better with TRBJ2-3. From germline, CDR1 is MNHNS and CDR2 SASEGT. The CDR3 totals 14 residues. CDR3 loop: CGSAGMSPENTQYF. CDR3 coding DNA: TGTGGCAGCGCGGGGATGTCCCCAGAAAATACGCAGTATTTT.

This clonotype turned up a few times. The chain is built from TRBV12-3 or TRBV12-4 and TRBJ2-1; 8 bases match TRBD2. The CDR3 consists of 14 residues. V dropped 6 bases and J dropped 8; count of bases not matched to a gene: 9. CDR3 DNA sequence: TGTGCCAGCAGCGTCGCGAGCGGGAGCTATGAGCAGTTCTTC. Translated: CASSVASGSYEQFF.

The CDR3 reads CASSSSGLTGELFF. The CDR3 bases are TGTGCCAGCAGTTCTAGCGGACTCACCGGGGAGCTGTTTTTT. The V gene is TRBV6-5, the J gene TRBJ2-2; TRBD2 aligns across 7 bases. CDR1 and CDR2 from the germline V gene are MNHEY and SVGAGI. CDR3 length equals 14 residues. Losses at the gene ends were 4 bases for V and 4 bases for J; bases not matched to a gene: 3.

The genes are TRBV7-2 and TRBJ2-1, with TRBD1 identical over 7 bases. The better agreement between TRBJ2-7 and the DNA end casts doubt on the J call. Per germline, CDR1 SGHTA and CDR2 FQGNSA. CDR3 length: 14 amino acids. Here the CDR3 reads CASSLSGQSYEQYF. The CDR3 DNA reads as TGTGCCAGCAGCTTATCGGGACAGAGCTACGAGCAGTACTTC.

A note on this clonotype: Mismatch with germline at one junction end may stem from a read error. This sequence joins TRBV6-1 and TRBJ2-3; maybe TRBD2 (7 bases). Germline CDR1 and CDR2: MNHNS and SASEGT. The CDR3 is 16 residues long. CDR3 bases: TGTGCCAGCGGGGGCAACGGGGGGCGTGACCCAGATACGCAGTATTTC. Its translation is CASGGNGGRDPDTQYF.

This clonotype is deemed medium-sized (0.01 to 0.1%). CDR3 amino acids: CASSESPGSEPETQYF. CDR3 DNA sequence: TGCGCCAGCAGTGAGTCGCCAGGGTCGGAACCAGAGACCCAGTACTTC. V usage is TRBV10-1 and J usage is TRBJ2-5; D might be TRBD1 (5 bases). The CDR3 has 16 amino acids. The ends were cut back, 0 bases at V and 4 bases at J, with 15 bases in the middle. Per the germline V gene, CDR1 is WNHNN and CDR2 is SYGVQD (reference sequence).

This chain joins TRBV6-1 and TRBJ1-5, with D unresolved. The CDR3 loop spans 15 amino acids. V gave up 2 bases and J gave up 5 bases, with 13 bases separating them. From germline, CDR1 is MNHNS and CDR2 SASEGT. CDR3 sequence reads: CASSENRSLYQPQHF. DNA of the CDR3: TGTGCCAGCAGTGAAAATAGGAGCTTATATCAGCCCCAGCATTTT.

V gene TRBV6-1 combines with J gene TRBJ1-6, with 7 bases matching TRBD1. Germline CDR1 and CDR2: MNHNS and SASEGT. This CDR3 comprises 15 residues. The V and J ends lost 10 bases and 0 bases, in that order; junction bases with no gene match: 6. CDR3 sequence reads: CATDRTGSYNSPLHF. DNA for the CDR3: TGTGCCACCGACCGGACAGGCTCCTATAATTCACCCCTCCACTTT.

This clonotype showed up many times. CDR3 nucleotides: TGTGCCAGCAGTTATAGCCAGCAAGAGACCCAGTACTTC. It yields the protein CASSYSQQETQYF. The chain links TRBV6-5 to TRBJ2-5; D gene ambiguous. Trimming shortened V by 3 bases and J by 2 bases, and 7 bases separated the two germline ends. The length of the CDR3 is 13 residues. CDR1 and CDR2 (germline): MNHEY, SVGAGI.

The rearrangement links TRBV6-5 to TRBJ2-1; possible D gene TRBD2, 6 bases. This CDR3 has 14 residues. V was pared by 2 bases and J by 10 bases, with 15 bases between. The germline V gene encodes CDR1 MNHEY and CDR2 SVGAGI. CDR3 region: CASSYLGSGYEQFF. The CDR3 nucleotides read TGTGCCAGCAGTTACCTCGGGAGTGGGTACGAGCAGTTCTTC.

The V gene is TRBV6-5, the J gene TRBJ1-4; unclear D gene. The CDR3 extends over 16 amino acids. In germline, CDR1 is MNHEY, CDR2 SVGAGI. Trimming shortened V by 4 bases and J by 7 bases, and 19 bases separated the two germline ends. The CDR3, as DNA: TGTGCCAGCAGTTCCCCAGGACCGAAACGTGGTGAAAAACTGTTTTTT. As protein: CASSSPGPKRGEKLFF.

This clonotype was detected only once. The junction does not match germline at one end; this may be a read error. V usage is TRBV6-1 and J usage is TRBJ2-3; tentative D call: TRBD2 (7 bases). Germline CDR1 and CDR2: MNHNS and SASEGT. The CDR3 extends over 15 amino acids. The CDR3 protein is CARERGGRAKDTQYF. For the CDR3, the DNA is TGTGCCAGGGAAAGGGGGGGGCGGGCCAAAGATACCCAGTATTTC.

This clonotype was seen more than once but under ten times. The junction shows a germline mismatch at one end, possibly a read error. This rearrangement joins TRBV6-8 to TRBJ2-3, with 8 bases that match TRBD2. CDR1 is MNHGY, CDR2 SAAAGT, per germline. This CDR3 is built from 15 residues. The CDR3 DNA reads as TGTGCCAGGGGTCCCGGGGGGGGGGGGGCAGAGACCCAGTATTTC. Translated, it gives CARGPGGGGAETQYF.

This chain uses TRBV6-1 with TRBJ2-5; perhaps D is TRBD1 or TRBD2 (5 bases each). The CDR3 sequence is 14 residues long. Per germline, CDR1 MNHNS and CDR2 SASEGT. Between the trimmed V and J ends, which lost 3 bases and 7 bases, there was a span of 15 bases. The CDR3 coding sequence is TGTGCCAGCAGTGACACAGGAAGGAGGAGGACCCAGTACTTC. Its translation is CASSDTGRRRTQYF.

As regards this clonotype: The junction does not match germline at one end; this may be a read error. J is TRBJ2-1 and V is TRBV7-7, with D unresolved. The CDR3 runs 13 residues. Germline values: CDR1 SSHAT, CDR2 FNYEAQ (reference sequence). The CDR3 region is CASSLTKGKEQFF. CDR3 sequence (DNA): TGTGCTAGCAGCTTAACGAAGGGCAAGGAGCAGTTCTTT.

The count of this clonotype is one. The junction and the germline gene differ at one end; a read error may be behind it. This rearrangement joins TRBV10-3 to TRBJ2-3, with D maybe TRBD2 (7 bases). This CDR3 has 14 residues. CDR1 and CDR2 (germline): ENHRY, SYGVKD. As DNA, the CDR3 is TGTGCGGGCGGAGGGGGGGGCGGCAAAGATACCCAGTATTTC. Translating gives CAGGGGGGKDTQYF.

CDR3 amino acids: CASSLERTSGAYNEQFF. The CDR3 nucleotides are TGTGCCAGCAGTCTAGAACGGACTAGCGGGGCCTACAATGAGCAGTTCTTC. The V gene is TRBV7-2, the J gene TRBJ2-1, with 12 bases matching TRBD2. Trimming at V came to 6 bases and at J to 2 bases, leaving 8 bases not matched to a gene. This CDR3 is built from 17 residues. Germline V CDR1 and CDR2: SGHTA, FQGNSA.

V gene TRBV6-5 combines with J gene TRBJ2-3; 12 bases match TRBD2. CDR3 size: 17 residues. V dropped 4 bases and J dropped 4; count of bases not matched to a gene: 9. Germline CDR1 MNHEY, CDR2 SVGAGI. In nucleotides, the CDR3 is TGTGCCAGCAGTTCTTTTCTAGCGGGAGGGCGGGCAGATACGCAGTATTTT. It yields the protein CASSSFLAGGRADTQYF.

The chain links TRBV12-3 or TRBV12-4 to TRBJ2-1, with 11 bases that match TRBD2. Trimming took 6 bases from V and 10 from J; bases not matched to a gene: 11. The CDR3 is 15 amino acids. CDR3 amino acids: CASRGALAGAREQFF. Written as DNA, the CDR3 is TGTGCCAGCAGGGGGGCACTAGCGGGAGCGAGGGAGCAGTTCTTC.

There are many counts of this clonotype. The V gene is TRBV6-1, the J gene TRBJ2-4; TRBD2 matches 10 bases. CDR1 and CDR2 (germline): MNHNS, SASEGT. V shed 2 bases and J 1 base; nucleotides not matched to a gene: 5. The CDR3 loop spans 17 amino acids. The CDR3 coding sequence is TGTGCCAGCAGTGAACTAGCGGGAGAGGGGGCCAAAAACATTCAGTACTTC. Its protein is CASSELAGEGAKNIQYF.